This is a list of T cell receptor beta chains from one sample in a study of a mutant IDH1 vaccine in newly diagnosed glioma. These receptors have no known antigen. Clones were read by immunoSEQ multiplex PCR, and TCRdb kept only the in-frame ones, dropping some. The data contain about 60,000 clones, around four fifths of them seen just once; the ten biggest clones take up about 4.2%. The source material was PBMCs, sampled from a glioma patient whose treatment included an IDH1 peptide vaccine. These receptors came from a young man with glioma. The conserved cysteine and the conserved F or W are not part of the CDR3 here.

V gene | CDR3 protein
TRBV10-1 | ASSETRRGTEAF
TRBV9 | ASSPHRVEETQY
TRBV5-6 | ASSSGFATNEKLF
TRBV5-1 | ASSLARLISPLH
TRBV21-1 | ASSTESRSSYNSPLH
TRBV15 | ATSPGQGAFYEQY
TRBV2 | ASRTGGPSYEQY
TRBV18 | ASSPPYSGANTGELF
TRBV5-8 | ASSLLGREAF
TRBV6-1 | ASNFDRVNEAF
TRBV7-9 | ASSSGTLYEQY